The clone carrying this T cell receptor beta chain is termed large (0.1 to 1%). Its antigen remains unknown. Using its own MiXCR run on the reads, TCRdb lists one record per CDR3 protein. The sample lists more than 1,000 distinct CDR3 sequences; 11% were seen once. The data were taken from a study of liver allograft versus peripheral blood T cells. Whole-study context: Transplanted-liver and recipient peripheral blood T cell receptor repertoires were compared.

The trim removed 4 bases at V and 2 bases at J, leaving 7 bases unmatched. CDR3 length equals 16 residues. Germline V gene data show CDR1 as PRHDT and CDR2 as FYEKMQ (reference sequence). Study-level findings and limits: Reported data describe T cell receptor repertoires within liver allografts as differing from those in peripheral blood.

This receptor was taken from a human patient who had a liver transplant. Some T cells may originate from the graft donor. The V gene is TRBV13, the J gene TRBJ1-2, with TRBD1 matching 10 bases. The CDR3 DNA sequence: TGTGCCAGCAGCTCTGGGACAGGGGATTCCAACTATGGCTACACCTTC. It is translated as CASSSGTGDSNYGYTF.